A selection of T cell receptor beta chains follows, all from one sample in a study of OX40 agonist ivuxolimab in advanced cancers. Assay: immunoSEQ multiplex PCR; the TCRdb copy retains only in-frame clones and omits some. The sample has roughly 120,000 clones; roughly nine tenths are singletons. The source was CD4+ or CD8+ T cells sorted from blood, collected in a trial of the OX40 agonist ivuxolimab. These receptor sequences come from an adult with an advanced solid tumor such as melanoma, head and neck, liver or kidney cancer. The CDR3 runs from the conserved cysteine through the conserved F or W. D genes are given only for firm matches. Some rows have no size entry. The others give once, few or many, or a class for an expanded clone.

V: TRBV4-3; D: .; size: .; J: TRBJ1-5; CDR3: CASSPRLGPSNQPQHF; DNA: TGCGCCAGCAGCCCCCGTTTGGGGCCGAGCAATCAGCCCCAGCATTTT
V: TRBV19; D: TRBD1; size: .; J: TRBJ1-1; CDR3: CASSTQGALTEAFF; DNA: TGTGCCAGTAGTACCCAGGGGGCGTTGACTGAAGCTTTCTTT
V: TRBV10-3; D: .; size: .; J: TRBJ1-3; CDR3: CAISESREGNTIYF; DNA: TGTGCCATCAGTGAGTCAAGAGAAGGAAACACCATATATTTT
V: TRBV2; D: TRBD1; size: .; J: TRBJ1-3; CDR3: CASSRDSPGNTIYF; DNA: TGTGCCAGCAGCCGGGACAGCCCTGGAAACACCATATATTTT
V: TRBV5-1; D: .; size: .; J: TRBJ2-7; CDR3: CASSLVPGSYEQYF; DNA: TGCGCCAGCAGCTTGGTACCAGGGAGCTACGAGCAGTACTTC
V: TRBV7-2; D: .; size: .; J: TRBJ2-5; CDR3: CASSPTSQRRETQYF; DNA: TGTGCCAGCAGCCCTACTAGCCAAAGGCGAGAGACCCAGTACTTC
V: TRBV6-5; D: .; size: .; J: TRBJ2-1; CDR3: CASSGGQLSYNEQFF; DNA: TGTGCCAGCAGCGGAGGTCAGTTATCCTACAATGAGCAGTTCTTC
V: TRBV28; D: .; size: once; J: TRBJ1-1; CDR3: CASSPGGGRRSTEAFF; DNA: TGTGCCAGCAGTCCCGGGGGGGGTAGGCGGAGCACTGAAGCTTTCTTT
V: TRBV7-7; D: TRBD1; size: .; J: TRBJ2-1; CDR3: CASSMTGDYNEQFF; DNA: TGTGCCAGCAGCATGACAGGGGACTACAATGAGCAGTTCTTC
V: TRBV12-1; D: .; size: .; J: TRBJ1-1; CDR3: CASSLQARQGWTEAFF; DNA: TGTGCCAGCAGCTTGCAAGCCCGACAGGGATGGACTGAAGCTTTCTTT
V: TRBV2; D: .; size: .; J: TRBJ1-4; CDR3: CASSVAPGSKGKLFF; DNA: TGTGCCAGCAGTGTCGCGCCGGGCTCGAAAGGAAAACTGTTTTTT
V: TRBV5-4; D: .; size: .; J: TRBJ1-6; CDR3: CASSLGSSYNSPLHF; DNA: TGTGCCAGCAGTCTTGGGAGCTCCTATAATTCACCCCTCCACTTT
V: TRBV6-1; D: .; size: .; J: TRBJ2-7; CDR3: CASKFGTGLFEQYF; DNA: TGTGCCAGCAAGTTCGGGACGGGGCTTTTTGAGCAGTACTTC
V: TRBV11-2; D: .; size: .; J: TRBJ1-3; CDR3: CASSLDGALSGNTIYF; DNA: TGTGCCAGCAGCTTAGATGGCGCCCTCTCTGGAAACACCATATATTTT
V: TRBV6-6; D: TRBD2; size: .; J: TRBJ2-5; CDR3: CASSGTSGGQETQYF; DNA: TGTGCCAGCAGTGGGACTAGCGGGGGGCAAGAGACCCAGTACTTC
V: TRBV7-2; D: .; size: .; J: TRBJ2-1; CDR3: CASSLGRGYNEQFF; DNA: TGTGCCAGCAGCTTAGGTCGGGGTTACAATGAGCAGTTCTTC
V: TRBV7-2; D: .; size: .; J: TRBJ1-3; CDR3: CASQERAAGNTIYF; DNA: TGTGCCAGCCAAGAAAGGGCTGCTGGAAACACCATATATTTT
V: TRBV6-1; D: TRBD1; size: .; J: TRBJ1-6; CDR3: CASSEARDRGRSPLHF; DNA: TGTGCCAGCAGTGAAGCTAGGGACAGGGGAAGATCACCCCTCCACTTT
V: TRBV7-9; D: .; size: .; J: TRBJ2-1; CDR3: CASSLSGGGRTQFF; DNA: TGTGCCAGCAGCCTGTCTGGGGGGGGCCGAACTCAGTTCTTC
V: TRBV2; D: .; size: .; J: TRBJ2-7; CDR3: CASSLKGLAGLVQYF; DNA: TGTGCCAGCAGCCTAAAGGGACTCGCGGGGCTGGTGCAGTACTTC
V: TRBV6-1; D: .; size: .; J: TRBJ2-2; CDR3: CASSGRTANTGELFF; DNA: TGTGCCAGCAGTGGTCGGACCGCGAACACCGGGGAGCTGTTTTTT
V: TRBV2; D: .; size: .; J: TRBJ1-2; CDR3: CASSKQGSNYGYTF; DNA: TGTGCCAGCAGTAAACAGGGTTCCAACTATGGCTACACCTTC
V: TRBV7-2; D: .; size: .; J: TRBJ2-7; CDR3: CASSSAPNQYEQYF; DNA: TGTGCCAGCAGCTCGGCCCCAAACCAGTACGAGCAGTACTTC
V: TRBV28; D: .; size: .; J: TRBJ1-1; CDR3: CASSLGSPMNTEAFF; DNA: TGTGCCAGCAGTTTAGGCAGTCCGATGAACACTGAAGCTTTCTTT
V: TRBV19; D: .; size: .; J: TRBJ1-5; CDR3: CASSIDWAGQGGTQHF; DNA: TGTGCCAGTAGTATAGACTGGGCAGGGCAAGGTGGGACCCAGCATTTT
V: TRBV7-3; D: TRBD2; size: .; J: TRBJ2-3; CDR3: CASSLELAGGLDTQYF; DNA: TGTGCCAGCAGCTTAGAGTTAGCGGGGGGCTTAGATACGCAGTATTTT
V: TRBV19; D: .; size: .; J: TRBJ1-5; CDR3: CASRDLQTANQPQHF; DNA: TGTGCCAGTAGGGACCTGCAGACAGCCAATCAGCCCCAGCATTTT
V: TRBV4-1; D: TRBD2; size: .; J: TRBJ2-2; CDR3: CASSQPSGGAKTGELFF; DNA: TGCGCCAGCAGCCAGCCTAGCGGGGGGGCCAAAACCGGGGAGCTGTTTTTT
V: TRBV5-1; D: .; size: .; J: TRBJ1-6; CDR3: CASSLDRGSNSPLHF; DNA: TGCGCCAGCAGCTTGGACCGGGGCAGTAATTCACCCCTCCACTTT
V: TRBV2; D: TRBD1; size: .; J: TRBJ1-6; CDR3: CASRGQGNSPLHF; DNA: TGTGCCAGCAGGGGACAGGGCAATTCACCCCTCCACTTT
V: TRBV30; D: TRBD1; size: few; J: TRBJ1-1; CDR3: CAWRGDRKNTEAFF; DNA: TGTGCCTGGAGGGGGGACAGGAAAAACACTGAAGCTTTCTTT
V: TRBV27; D: .; size: .; J: TRBJ1-1; CDR3: CASKAPNVNTEAFF; DNA: TGTGCCAGCAAAGCCCCCAACGTGAACACTGAAGCTTTCTTT
V: TRBV11-1; D: .; size: .; J: TRBJ1-1; CDR3: CASSLGSRTEAFF; DNA: TGTGCCAGCAGCTTAGGATCAAGGACTGAAGCTTTCTTT
V: TRBV6-4; D: .; size: .; J: TRBJ1-2; CDR3: CASSDARNYGYTF; DNA: TGTGCCAGCAGTGACGCCAGAAACTATGGCTACACCTTC
V: TRBV7-6; D: .; size: .; J: TRBJ1-6; CDR3: CASSLEFRNSPLHF; DNA: TGTGCCAGCAGCTTAGAATTCAGAAATTCACCCCTCCACTTT
V: TRBV29-1; D: TRBD1; size: .; J: TRBJ2-7; CDR3: CSVGTGPYSEQYF; DNA: TGCAGCGTTGGGACAGGGCCCTACTCCGAGCAGTACTTC
V: TRBV14; D: .; size: .; J: TRBJ2-5; CDR3: CASSQDRRQAQETQYF; DNA: TGTGCCAGCAGCCAAGATCGCAGACAGGCCCAAGAGACCCAGTACTTC
V: TRBV28; D: .; size: .; J: TRBJ2-5; CDR3: CASSLRVPQETQYF; DNA: TGTGCCAGCAGTTTAAGGGTTCCCCAAGAGACCCAGTACTTC
V: TRBV6-1; D: TRBD1; size: .; J: TRBJ1-2; CDR3: CAIDFGQGYGYTF; DNA: TGTGCCATCGATTTCGGACAGGGCTATGGCTACACCTTC
V: TRBV11-2; D: .; size: .; J: TRBJ2-2; CDR3: CASSAGGPGELFF; DNA: TGTGCCAGCAGCGCAGGAGGTCCCGGGGAGCTGTTTTTT
V: TRBV19; D: .; size: .; J: TRBJ2-5; CDR3: CASSDSGPPKETQYF; DNA: TGTGCCAGTAGTGATTCGGGACCCCCAAAGGAGACCCAGTACTTC
V: TRBV9; D: .; size: few; J: TRBJ1-2; CDR3: CASSVGVAGYTF; DNA: TGTGCCAGCAGCGTGGGGGTTGCAGGCTACACCTTC
V: TRBV6-1; D: .; size: .; J: TRBJ2-2; CDR3: CASSVTYTPGELFF; DNA: TGTGCCAGCAGTGTGACTTATACCCCGGGGGAGCTGTTTTTT